The sequence of this T cell receptor (beta chain) was determined in a study of T-cell reconstitution after alpha-beta-depleted transplantation in children. The study's findings and limits: A year had passed since transplant, and T-cell counts and diversity by then came mostly from newly produced T cells.

The authors prepared the TCRbeta library with unique molecular identifiers. MiXCR was run by TCRdb on the PCR reads, yielding one entry per CDR3 protein. The sample lists roughly 180,000 distinct CDR3 sequences, more than 9.5% occurring once. The CDR3 runs to 14 residues. The V segment lost 4 bases and the J segment 7 bases; nucleotides outside the gene matches: 6. CDR1 is SGHTS, CDR2 YDEGEE, per germline. This clonotype showed up many times. The antigen remains unidentified. This clonotype was sampled from a boy aged 2 to 9 with acute myeloid leukemia, due to receive a stem cell transplant. V gene TRBV5-8 combines with J gene TRBJ2-4; 9 positions match TRBD1. Sample: PBMCs, taken before TCRalphabeta/CD19-depleted stem cell transplant. In nucleotides, the CDR3 is TGTGCCAGCAGCGTAGAAGGACAGGGGAACATTCAGTACTTC. This translates into CASSVEGQGNIQYF. Complete variable domain (other parts from reference TRBV5-8 and TRBJ2-4): EAGVTQSPTHLIKTRGQQATLRCSPISGHTSVYWYQQALGLGLQFLLWYDEGEERNRGNFPPRFSGRQFPNYSSELNVNALELEDSALYLCASSVEGQGNIQYFGAGTRLSVL.